A selection of T cell receptor beta chains follows, all from one sample in a study of control samples from healthy donors and cancer patients. Sequenced by immunoSEQ multiplex PCR; TCRdb stores in-frame clones only, minus some. The data show about 410,000 clones, roughly 90% seen once. The sample comprised PBMCs. Receptor source: a middle-aged man with head and neck cancer. CDR3s include the opening cysteine and the closing phenylalanine or tryptophan. The D gene is left open where the match is weak. Clone size, where shown, is once, few, many, or a class for clones that have expanded.

D: TRBD1
J: TRBJ2-7
size: -
V: TRBV3-1/TRBV3-2
CDR3: CASRPGTGSRYEQYF
DNA: TGTGCCAGCAGGCCCGGGACAGGGAGTCGCTACGAGCAGTACTTC

D: -
J: TRBJ2-1
size: -
V: TRBV7-2
CDR3: CASSLGSAIHNEQFF
DNA: TGTGCCAGCAGCTTAGGGTCCGCGATTCACAATGAGCAGTTCTTC

D: -
J: TRBJ1-6
size: few
V: TRBV3-1/TRBV3-2
CDR3: CASSQGGNNSPLHF
DNA: TGTGCCAGCAGCCAGGGTGGGAACAATTCACCCCTCCACTTT

D: TRBD1
J: TRBJ2-2
size: -
V: TRBV7-6
CDR3: CASSSLSGGNAGELFF
DNA: TGTGCCAGCAGCTCTCTCTCAGGGGGCAACGCCGGGGAGCTGTTTTTT

D: -
J: TRBJ2-7
size: -
V: TRBV3-1/TRBV3-2
CDR3: CASSQGRQGGVEQYF
DNA: TGTGCCAGCAGCCAGGGGAGGCAAGGGGGGGTCGAGCAGTACTTC

D: -
J: TRBJ2-1
size: -
V: TRBV27
CDR3: CASSLNQRYNEQFF
DNA: TGTGCCAGCAGTTTAAACCAGCGCTACAATGAGCAGTTCTTC

D: TRBD2
J: TRBJ2-5
size: -
V: TRBV7-3
CDR3: CASSLSGGTQYF
DNA: TGTGCCAGCAGCTTAAGCGGGGGTACCCAGTACTTC

D: TRBD1
J: TRBJ1-1
size: -
V: TRBV3-1/TRBV3-2
CDR3: CASSYGTGGITEAFF
DNA: TGTGCCAGCAGCTACGGGACAGGGGGCATTACTGAAGCTTTCTTT

D: -
J: TRBJ1-5
size: -
V: TRBV12-3/TRBV12-4
CDR3: CASSLGRNQPQHF
DNA: TGTGCCAGCAGCCTTGGAAGAAATCAGCCCCAGCATTTT

D: -
J: TRBJ1-4
size: -
V: TRBV19
CDR3: CASSIELANEKLFF
DNA: TGTGCCAGTAGTATAGAGCTTGCTAATGAAAAACTGTTTTTT

D: TRBD1
J: TRBJ1-1
size: -
V: TRBV25-1
CDR3: CASSGQGRGIGTEAFF
DNA: TGTGCCAGCTCGGGACAGGGCAGGGGGATCGGCACTGAAGCTTTCTTT

D: TRBD1
J: TRBJ1-2
size: -
V: TRBV7-2
CDR3: CASSPRTGEDYGYTF
DNA: TGTGCCAGCAGCCCTCGGACAGGGGAGGACTATGGCTACACCTTC

D: -
J: TRBJ2-7
size: -
V: TRBV5-5
CDR3: CASSLEGQIYEQYF
DNA: TGTGCTAGCAGCTTGGAGGGTCAGATCTACGAGCAGTACTTC

D: TRBD2
J: TRBJ2-1
size: -
V: TRBV28
CDR3: CASSLRYYAGGSHLYNEQFF
DNA: TGTGCCAGCAGTTTACGGTATTATGCGGGAGGGTCCCATCTCTACAATGAGCAGTTCTTC

D: TRBD1
J: TRBJ1-1
size: few
V: TRBV19
CDR3: CASRFKGQGARTEAFF
DNA: TGTGCCAGTAGATTCAAGGGACAGGGGGCGCGAACTGAAGCTTTCTTT

D: -
J: TRBJ1-2
size: -
V: TRBV12-3/TRBV12-4
CDR3: CASTSGRAKGYTF
DNA: TGTGCCAGCACCTCAGGCAGGGCGAAGGGCTACACCTTC

D: -
J: TRBJ1-1
size: -
V: TRBV25-1
CDR3: CASSEIYNTEAFF
DNA: TGTGCCAGCAGTGAAATCTACAACACTGAAGCTTTCTTT

D: -
J: TRBJ2-7
size: once
V: TRBV3-1/TRBV3-2
CDR3: CASSLGRRNTYEQYF
DNA: TGTGCCAGCAGCCTTGGACGGCGGAACACCTACGAGCAGTACTTC

D: -
J: TRBJ1-1
size: -
V: TRBV7-8
CDR3: CASSPSGGGNTEAFF
DNA: TGTGCCAGCAGCCCCTCCGGAGGGGGGAACACTGAAGCTTTCTTT

D: TRBD1
J: TRBJ1-5
size: -
V: TRBV3-1/TRBV3-2
CDR3: CASSLGQPNQPQHF
DNA: TGTGCCAGCAGCCTGGGACAGCCAAATCAGCCCCAGCATTTT

D: TRBD1
J: TRBJ1-3
size: -
V: TRBV29-1
CDR3: CSVEGDRDKGNTIYF
DNA: TGCAGCGTTGAGGGCGACAGGGATAAAGGAAACACCATATATTTT

D: -
J: TRBJ2-7
size: -
V: TRBV5-6
CDR3: CASSPQGTYEQYF
DNA: TGTGCCAGCAGTCCGCAGGGGACCTACGAGCAGTACTTC

D: -
J: TRBJ1-5
size: -
V: TRBV10-2
CDR3: CASSEQASNQPQHF
DNA: TGCGCCAGCAGTGAGCAGGCGAGCAATCAGCCCCAGCATTTT

D: TRBD1
J: TRBJ2-5
size: -
V: TRBV9
CDR3: CASSRTGSQETQYF
DNA: TGTGCCAGCAGTCGGACAGGGAGTCAAGAGACCCAGTACTTC

D: TRBD1
J: TRBJ1-2
size: -
V: TRBV3-1/TRBV3-2
CDR3: CASSQALGGSYGYTF
DNA: TGTGCCAGCAGCCAAGCTTTAGGGGGCTCCTATGGCTACACCTTC

D: -
J: TRBJ2-1
size: -
V: TRBV7-9
CDR3: CASSFLRSTGIRTNNEQFF
DNA: TGTGCCAGCAGCTTCTTGCGGTCGACCGGGATCCGAACGAACAATGAGCAGTTCTTC

D: -
J: TRBJ2-7
size: -
V: TRBV4-1
CDR3: CASSHSGLGGSEQYF
DNA: TGCGCCAGCAGCCACTCGGGACTAGGGGGCTCCGAGCAGTACTTC

D: -
J: TRBJ2-7
size: -
V: TRBV7-9
CDR3: CASSPQGGEADEQYF
DNA: TGTGCCAGCAGCCCACAGGGGGGGGAGGCGGATGAGCAGTACTTC

D: TRBD1
J: TRBJ2-1
size: -
V: TRBV14
CDR3: CASSQGGTVGWNEQFF
DNA: TGTGCCAGCAGCCAAGGGGGGACAGTGGGTTGGAATGAGCAGTTCTTC

D: -
J: TRBJ2-7
size: -
V: TRBV2
CDR3: CASSQGQEPYEQYF
DNA: TGTGCCAGCAGTCAGGGGCAGGAGCCCTACGAGCAGTACTTC

D: -
J: TRBJ2-3
size: -
V: TRBV13
CDR3: CASTTGGEDTQYF
DNA: TGTGCCAGCACTACTGGAGGGGAAGATACGCAGTATTTT

D: -
J: TRBJ2-1
size: -
V: TRBV5-1
CDR3: CASSLLPGVGYNEQFF
DNA: TGCGCCAGCAGCTTGCTGCCAGGGGTAGGTTACAATGAGCAGTTCTTC

D: -
J: TRBJ2-1
size: -
V: TRBV7-8
CDR3: CASSLAVTGPYNEQFF
DNA: TGTGCCAGCAGCTTAGCGGTAACGGGACCGTACAATGAGCAGTTCTTC

D: -
J: TRBJ2-1
size: -
V: TRBV28
CDR3: CASTTPNEQFF
DNA: TGTGCCAGCACCACCCCGAATGAGCAGTTCTTC

D: -
J: TRBJ2-7
size: -
V: TRBV28
CDR3: CASSLEAYEQYF
DNA: TGTGCCAGCAGTCTCGAGGCCTACGAGCAGTACTTC

D: TRBD2
J: TRBJ2-7
size: -
V: TRBV9
CDR3: CASSVAKRDDEQYF
DNA: TGTGCCAGCAGCGTAGCTAAGCGGGATGACGAGCAGTACTTC

D: -
J: TRBJ2-7
size: -
V: TRBV6-5
CDR3: CASSLGQPYEQYF
DNA: TGTGCCAGCAGCCTTGGACAGCCCTACGAGCAGTACTTC

D: TRBD1
J: TRBJ1-1
size: -
V: TRBV5-1
CDR3: CASSDTGGNTEAFF
DNA: TGCGCCAGCAGCGACACAGGGGGGAACACTGAAGCTTTCTTT

D: TRBD1
J: TRBJ1-2
size: -
V: TRBV6-1
CDR3: CASSEGTGDYGYTF
DNA: TGTGCCAGCAGTGAGGGGACAGGAGACTATGGCTACACCTTC

D: -
J: TRBJ1-2
size: -
V: TRBV19
CDR3: CASSIPPAGIYGYTF
DNA: TGTGCCAGTAGTATCCCCCCCGCGGGGATCTATGGCTACACCTTC

D: TRBD2
J: TRBJ2-1
size: -
V: TRBV24-1
CDR3: CATSDQLAGGPDEQFF
DNA: TGTGCCACCAGTGACCAACTAGCGGGAGGGCCGGATGAGCAGTTCTTC

D: -
J: TRBJ2-7
size: -
V: TRBV10-3
CDR3: CAIRKNSQHLYEQYF
DNA: TGTGCCATCAGAAAAAATAGCCAACACCTCTACGAGCAGTACTTC

D: -
J: TRBJ2-2
size: -
V: TRBV11-2
CDR3: CASSPGGGGTGELFF
DNA: TGTGCCAGCAGCCCCGGAGGGGGCGGAACCGGGGAGCTGTTTTTT

D: TRBD2
J: TRBJ2-1
size: -
V: TRBV4-3
CDR3: CASSQDFGGGPINEQFF
DNA: TGCGCCAGCAGCCAAGATTTTGGCGGGGGGCCCATCAATGAGCAGTTCTTC

D: TRBD2
J: TRBJ2-7
size: -
V: TRBV27
CDR3: CASSLHLGLAGYEQYF
DNA: TGTGCCAGCAGTCTCCACCTGGGACTAGCGGGATACGAGCAGTACTTC

D: -
J: TRBJ1-1
size: -
V: TRBV19
CDR3: CASRANTEAFF
DNA: TGTGCCAGTAGGGCCAACACTGAAGCTTTCTTT

D: TRBD1
J: TRBJ1-1
size: -
V: TRBV6-6
CDR3: CASSSDRGDGTEAFF
DNA: TGTGCCAGCAGTTCGGACAGGGGGGATGGCACTGAAGCTTTCTTT

D: -
J: TRBJ1-1
size: -
V: TRBV6-5
CDR3: CASSYSQGVNTEAFF
DNA: TGTGCCAGCAGTTACTCGCAGGGCGTGAACACTGAAGCTTTCTTT

D: -
J: TRBJ1-4
size: -
V: TRBV14
CDR3: CASSQGDTGNEKLFF
DNA: TGTGCCAGCAGCCAAGGGGACACGGGAAATGAAAAACTGTTTTTT

D: -
J: TRBJ1-1
size: -
V: TRBV5-1
CDR3: CASSGRGDTEAFF
DNA: TGCGCCAGCAGCGGCAGGGGCGACACTGAAGCTTTCTTT

D: -
J: TRBJ2-2
size: -
V: TRBV10-3
CDR3: CAISDGRQAGQGELFF
DNA: TGTGCCATCAGTGATGGCAGACAGGCCGGTCAGGGGGAGCTGTTTTTT

D: TRBD1
J: TRBJ2-7
size: -
V: TRBV12-3/TRBV12-4
CDR3: CAIGTVIYEQYF
DNA: TGTGCCATCGGGACAGTGATCTACGAGCAGTACTTC

D: -
J: TRBJ2-7
size: -
V: TRBV5-5
CDR3: CASSFGVGSSYEQYF
DNA: TGTGCCAGCAGCTTTGGGGTTGGAAGCTCCTACGAGCAGTACTTC

D: TRBD2
J: TRBJ2-7
size: once
V: TRBV7-2
CDR3: CASSLTQRGPTYEQYF
DNA: TGTGCCAGCAGCTTAACTCAGCGGGGGCCCACCTACGAGCAGTACTTC